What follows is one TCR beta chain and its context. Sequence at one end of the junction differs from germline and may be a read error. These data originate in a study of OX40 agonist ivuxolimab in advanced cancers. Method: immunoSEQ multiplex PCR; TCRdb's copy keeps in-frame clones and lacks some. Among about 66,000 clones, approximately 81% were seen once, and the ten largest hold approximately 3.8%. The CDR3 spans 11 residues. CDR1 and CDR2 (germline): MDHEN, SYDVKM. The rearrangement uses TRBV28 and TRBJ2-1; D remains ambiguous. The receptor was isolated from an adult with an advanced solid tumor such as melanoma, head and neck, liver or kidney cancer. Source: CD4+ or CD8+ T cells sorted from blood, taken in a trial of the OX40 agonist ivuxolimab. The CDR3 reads CATRLGREPFF. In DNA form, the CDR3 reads TGTGCCACCAGGCTCGGGCGCGAGCCGTTCTTC. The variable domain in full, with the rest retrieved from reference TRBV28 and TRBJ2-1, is DVKVTQSSRYLVKRTGEKVFLECVQDMDHENMFWYRQDPGLGLRLIYFSYDVKMKEKGDIPEGYSVSREKKERFSLILESASTNQTSMYLCATRLGREPFFGPGTRLTVL.